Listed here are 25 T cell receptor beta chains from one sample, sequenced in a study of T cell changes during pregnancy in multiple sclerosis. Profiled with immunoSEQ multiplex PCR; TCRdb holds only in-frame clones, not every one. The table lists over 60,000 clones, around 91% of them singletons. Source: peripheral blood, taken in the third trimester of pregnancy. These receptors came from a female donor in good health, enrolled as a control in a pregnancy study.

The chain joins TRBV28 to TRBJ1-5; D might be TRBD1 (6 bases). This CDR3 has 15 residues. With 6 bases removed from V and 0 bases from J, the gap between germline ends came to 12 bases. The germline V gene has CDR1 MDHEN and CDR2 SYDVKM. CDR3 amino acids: CASSPSRGSNQPQHF. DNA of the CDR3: TGTGCCAGCAGCCCTTCCAGGGGTAGCAATCAGCCCCAGCATTTT.

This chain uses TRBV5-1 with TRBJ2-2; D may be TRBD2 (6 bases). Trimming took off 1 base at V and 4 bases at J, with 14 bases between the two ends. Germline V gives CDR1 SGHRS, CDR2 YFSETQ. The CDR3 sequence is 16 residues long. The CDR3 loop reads CASSLSRLRGTGELFF. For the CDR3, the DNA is TGCGCCAGCAGCTTGTCTAGGTTGCGGGGCACCGGGGAGCTGTTTTTT.

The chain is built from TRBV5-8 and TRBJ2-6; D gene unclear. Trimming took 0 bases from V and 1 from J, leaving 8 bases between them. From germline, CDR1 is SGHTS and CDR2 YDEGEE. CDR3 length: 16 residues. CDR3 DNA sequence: TGTGCCAGCAGCTTGGTCCAGGCTTCTGGGGCCAACGTCCTGACTTTC. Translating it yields CASSLVQASGANVLTF.

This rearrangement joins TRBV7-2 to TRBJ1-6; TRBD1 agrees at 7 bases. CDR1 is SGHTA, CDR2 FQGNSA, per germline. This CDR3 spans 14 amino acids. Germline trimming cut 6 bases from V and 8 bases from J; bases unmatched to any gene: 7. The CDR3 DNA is TGTGCCAGCAGGAACAGGGGAATTGATTCACCCCTCCACTTT. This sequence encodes CASRNRGIDSPLHF.

CDR3 coding DNA: TGTGCCAGCAGTTCCCCTGGGCGGGCTCACAATGAGCAGTTCTTC. It specifies CASSSPGRAHNEQFF. The chain recombines TRBV28 with TRBJ2-1, with D possibly matching TRBD2 (5 bases). V was cut by 4 bases and J by 5 bases, with 15 bases left in between. The germline CDR1 and CDR2 sequences are MDHEN and SYDVKM. This CDR3 has 15 amino acids.

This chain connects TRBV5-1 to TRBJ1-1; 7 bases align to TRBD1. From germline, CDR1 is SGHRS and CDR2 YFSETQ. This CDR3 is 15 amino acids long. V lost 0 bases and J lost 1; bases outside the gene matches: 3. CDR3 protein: CASSLDDRANTEAFF. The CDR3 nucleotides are TGCGCCAGCAGCTTGGACGACAGGGCGAACACTGAAGCTTTCTTT.

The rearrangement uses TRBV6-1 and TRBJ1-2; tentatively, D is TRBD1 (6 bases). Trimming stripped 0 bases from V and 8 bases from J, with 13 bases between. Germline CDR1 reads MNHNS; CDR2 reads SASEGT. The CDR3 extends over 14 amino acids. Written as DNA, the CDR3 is TGTGCCAGCAGTGAAGCGGGGGCAGTGGGGGGCTACACCTTC. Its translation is CASSEAGAVGGYTF.

CDR3 in amino acids: CASSLFGEGPSSYNEQFF. The CDR3, as DNA: TGTGCCAGCAGCTTATTTGGGGAGGGCCCAAGCTCCTACAATGAGCAGTTCTTC. This chain joins TRBV7-2 and TRBJ2-1, with TRBD2 matching over 7 bases. The germline gives CDR1 SGHTA, CDR2 FQGNSA. This CDR3 region has 18 residues. V lost 2 bases and J lost 0; bases outside the gene matches: 10.

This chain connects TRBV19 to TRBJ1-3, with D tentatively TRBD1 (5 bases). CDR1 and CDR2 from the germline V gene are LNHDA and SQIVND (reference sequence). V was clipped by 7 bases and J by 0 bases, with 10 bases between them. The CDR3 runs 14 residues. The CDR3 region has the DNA TGTGCCAGTAACAGACAGCTCTCTGGAAACACCATATATTTT. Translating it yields CASNRQLSGNTIYF.

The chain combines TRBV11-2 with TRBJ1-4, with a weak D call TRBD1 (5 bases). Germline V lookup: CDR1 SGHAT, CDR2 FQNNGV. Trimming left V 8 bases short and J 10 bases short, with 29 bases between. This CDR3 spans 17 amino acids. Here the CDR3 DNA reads TGTGCCAGCGGCCGTTATGGGGGGGACCCCCGGTCCGGAAAACTGTTTTTT. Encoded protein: CASGRYGGDPRSGKLFF.

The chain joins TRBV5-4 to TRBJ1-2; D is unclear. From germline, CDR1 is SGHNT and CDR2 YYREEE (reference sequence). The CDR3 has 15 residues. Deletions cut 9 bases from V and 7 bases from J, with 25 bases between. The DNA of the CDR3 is TGTGCCACGATGCTTGGTGAAGCTACCGAGGGTGGCTACACCTTC. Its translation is CATMLGEATEGGYTF.

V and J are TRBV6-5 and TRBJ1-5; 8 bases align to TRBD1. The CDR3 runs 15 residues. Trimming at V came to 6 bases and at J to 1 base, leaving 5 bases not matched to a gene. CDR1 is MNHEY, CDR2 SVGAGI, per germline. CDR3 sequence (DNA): TGTGCCAGCAGCCGGACAGGGCTCAGCAATCAGCCCCAGCATTTT. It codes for CASSRTGLSNQPQHF.

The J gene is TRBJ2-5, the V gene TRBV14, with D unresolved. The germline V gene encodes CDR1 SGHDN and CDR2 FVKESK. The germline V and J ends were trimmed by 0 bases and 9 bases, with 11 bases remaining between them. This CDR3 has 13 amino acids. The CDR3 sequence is CASSQEEHLAQYF. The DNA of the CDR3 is TGTGCCAGCAGCCAAGAAGAACACCTGGCCCAGTACTTC.

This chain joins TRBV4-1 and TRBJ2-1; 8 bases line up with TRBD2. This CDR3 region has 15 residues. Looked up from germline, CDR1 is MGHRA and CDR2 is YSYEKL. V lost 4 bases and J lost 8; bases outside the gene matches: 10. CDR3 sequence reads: CASSPHGLAVDEQFF. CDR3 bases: TGCGCCAGCAGCCCCCACGGACTAGCTGTCGATGAGCAGTTCTTC.

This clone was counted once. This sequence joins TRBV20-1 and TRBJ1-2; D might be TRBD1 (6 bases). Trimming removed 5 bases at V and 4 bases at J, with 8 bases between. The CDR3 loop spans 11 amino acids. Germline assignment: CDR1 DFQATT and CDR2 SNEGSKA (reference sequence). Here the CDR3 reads CSAWDIYGYTF. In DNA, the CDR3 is TGCAGTGCTTGGGACATCTATGGCTACACCTTC.

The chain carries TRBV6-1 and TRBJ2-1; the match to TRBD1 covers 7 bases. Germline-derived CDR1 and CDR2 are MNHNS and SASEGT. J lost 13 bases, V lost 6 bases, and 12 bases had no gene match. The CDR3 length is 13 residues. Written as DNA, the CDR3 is TGTGCCAGCAGCCCGATAGGGACAGACCTACAGTTCTTC. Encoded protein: CASSPIGTDLQFF.

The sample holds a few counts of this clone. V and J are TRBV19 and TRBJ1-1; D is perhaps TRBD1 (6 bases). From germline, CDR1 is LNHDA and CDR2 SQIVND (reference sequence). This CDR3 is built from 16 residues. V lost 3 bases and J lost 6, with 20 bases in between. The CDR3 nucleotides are TGTGCCAGTAGTATCAGCGGGACTCACTCAGGGGCTGAAGCTTTCTTT. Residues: CASSISGTHSGAEAFF.

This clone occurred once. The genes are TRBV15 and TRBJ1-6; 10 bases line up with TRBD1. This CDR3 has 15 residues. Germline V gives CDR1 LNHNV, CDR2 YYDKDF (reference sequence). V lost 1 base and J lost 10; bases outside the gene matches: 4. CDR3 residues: CATSRGQGALSPLHF. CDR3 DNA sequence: TGTGCCACCAGCAGAGGACAGGGGGCTTTGTCACCCCTCCACTTT.

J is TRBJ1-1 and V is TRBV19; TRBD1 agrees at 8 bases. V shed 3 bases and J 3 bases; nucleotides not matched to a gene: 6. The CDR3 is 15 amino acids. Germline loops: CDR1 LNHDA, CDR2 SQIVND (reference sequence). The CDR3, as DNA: TGTGCCAGTAGTATTAAGGCAGGGGGCTACACTGAAGCTTTCTTT. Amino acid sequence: CASSIKAGGYTEAFF.

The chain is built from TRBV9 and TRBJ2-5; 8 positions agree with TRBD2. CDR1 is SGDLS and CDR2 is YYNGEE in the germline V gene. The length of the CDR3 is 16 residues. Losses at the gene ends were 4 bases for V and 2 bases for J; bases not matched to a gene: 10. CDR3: CASSRLVAGQQETQYF. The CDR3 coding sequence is TGTGCCAGCAGCCGTCTGGTAGCGGGGCAACAAGAGACCCAGTACTTC.

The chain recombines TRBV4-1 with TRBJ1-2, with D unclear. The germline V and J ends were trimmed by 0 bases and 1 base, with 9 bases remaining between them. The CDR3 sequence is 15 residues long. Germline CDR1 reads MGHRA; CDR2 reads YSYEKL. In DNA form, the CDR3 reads TGCGCCAGCAGCCAAGATCCCGAGTTTAACTATGGCTACACCTTC. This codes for CASSQDPEFNYGYTF.

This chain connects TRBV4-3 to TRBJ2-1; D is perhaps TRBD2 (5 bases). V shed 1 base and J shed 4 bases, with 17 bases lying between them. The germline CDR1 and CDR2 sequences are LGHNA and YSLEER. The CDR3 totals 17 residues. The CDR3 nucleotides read TGCGCCAGCAGCCAAGTTTTTTCGGGCAGGACTTACAATGAGCAGTTCTTC. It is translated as CASSQVFSGRTYNEQFF.

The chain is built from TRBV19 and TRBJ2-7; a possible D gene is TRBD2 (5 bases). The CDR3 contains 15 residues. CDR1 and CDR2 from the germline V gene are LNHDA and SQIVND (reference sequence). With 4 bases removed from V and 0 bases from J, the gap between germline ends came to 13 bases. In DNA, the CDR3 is TGTGCCAGTAGTAGGACTGTACAAAGCTCCTACGAGCAGTACTTC. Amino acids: CASSRTVQSSYEQYF.

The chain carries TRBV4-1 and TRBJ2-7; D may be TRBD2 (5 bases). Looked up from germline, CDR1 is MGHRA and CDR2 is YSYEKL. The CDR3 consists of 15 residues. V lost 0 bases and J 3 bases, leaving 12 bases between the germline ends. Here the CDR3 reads CASSQERDGIYEQYF. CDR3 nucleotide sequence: TGCGCCAGCAGCCAAGAGAGAGACGGGATCTACGAGCAGTACTTC.

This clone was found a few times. The CDR3 loop reads CASSIRGVGTEAFF. The CDR3 region has the DNA TGTGCCAGTAGTATAAGGGGCGTTGGCACTGAAGCTTTCTTT. The chain carries TRBV19 and TRBJ1-1, with a possible D match to TRBD1 (5 bases). V was cut by 2 bases and J by 4 bases, with 11 bases left in between. Germline lookup yields CDR1 LNHDA and CDR2 SQIVND (reference sequence). The CDR3 covers 14 residues.